These 12 T cell receptor beta chains originate from one sample sequenced in a study of OX40 agonist ivuxolimab in advanced cancers. Sequencing used immunoSEQ multiplex PCR; TCRdb keeps in-frame clones, though not all of them. The sample includes about 74,000 clones, roughly 83% seen only once; the top ten take 6.5% to 7.5%. The sample was CD4+ or CD8+ T cells sorted from blood, taken in a trial of the OX40 agonist ivuxolimab. The receptors were sampled from an adult with an advanced solid tumor such as melanoma, head and neck, liver or kidney cancer.

There are a few counts of this clone. This chain uses TRBV7-9 with TRBJ1-2; D unclear. Trimming pared 3 bases from V and 2 bases from J, leaving 13 bases between. The CDR3 sequence is 15 residues long. Looked up from germline, CDR1 is SEHNR and CDR2 is FQNEAQ (reference sequence). As DNA, the CDR3 is TGTGCCAGCAGCTTGCGATCGCCCAGGAACTATGGCTACACCTTC. Amino acids: CASSLRSPRNYGYTF.

In this sample, this clone turned up a few times. The chain carries TRBV7-6 and TRBJ1-2, with a possible D match to TRBD1 (5 bases). The CDR3 length is 13 residues. CDR1 is SGHVS, CDR2 FNYEAQ, per germline. The ends were cut back, 5 bases at V and 5 bases at J, with 12 bases in the middle. The CDR3 DNA follows: TGTGCCAGCAGCCCGGGACGGACATATGGCTACACCTTC. Amino acid sequence: CASSPGRTYGYTF.

The rearrangement joins TRBV6-5 to TRBJ2-7; TRBD1 matches 10 bases. This CDR3 contains 15 residues. CDR1 and CDR2 from the germline V gene are MNHEY and SVGAGI. V was pared by 2 bases and J by 2 bases, with 3 bases of the junction left unmatched. CDR3 DNA sequence: TGTGCCAGCAGTTACGCGGGACAGGGGCCCTACGAGCAGTACTTC. Its protein product is CASSYAGQGPYEQYF.

The chain is built from TRBV4-3 and TRBJ1-4; D ambiguous. In germline, CDR1 is LGHNA, CDR2 YSLEER. V shed 0 bases and J shed 4 bases, with 9 bases lying between them. The CDR3 covers 15 residues. The CDR3 here is CASSQEILYNEKLFF. DNA of the CDR3: TGCGCCAGCAGCCAAGAAATCCTATATAATGAAAAACTGTTTTTT.

Concerning this clone: The same CDR3 also results from other DNA sequences found in this sample. CDR3 in DNA: TGTGCCAGCAGCTTAGCTAACTCCTACGAGCAGTACTTC. This translates into CASSLANSYEQYF. The chain uses TRBV7-2 and TRBJ2-7, with D unclear. The CDR3 totals 13 residues. The V end was cut by 0 bases, the J end by 0 bases, with 3 bases between. Germline V CDR1 and CDR2: SGHTA, FQGNSA.

The chain is built from TRBV5-5 and TRBJ1-4; no clear D gene. The CDR3 spans 14 residues. Trimming took off 4 bases at V and 4 bases at J, with 11 bases between the two ends. CDR1 is SGHKS and CDR2 is YYEKEE in the germline V gene (reference sequence). The CDR3 DNA reads TGTGCCAGCAGCCCCGAAGATTATAATGAAAAACTGTTTTTT. Its translation: CASSPEDYNEKLFF. Using reference TRBV5-5 and TRBJ1-4 for the parts outside the CDR3, the full variable domain is DAGVTQSPTHLIKTRGQQVTLRCSPISGHKSVSWYQQVLGQGPQFIFQYYEKEERGRGNFPDRFSARQFPNYSSELNVNALLLGDSALYLCASSPEDYNEKLFFGSGTQLSVL.

This chain links TRBV6-6 with TRBJ1-1; 9 nucleotides match TRBD1. This CDR3 has 14 amino acids. Germline V gene lookup returns CDR1 MNHNY and CDR2 SVGAGI (reference sequence). The ends lost 5 bases at V and 6 bases at J; junction bases unmatched: 7. The CDR3 nucleotides are TGTGCCAGCAGTCATCGACAGGGGGGTGCTGAAGCTTTCTTT. Translating gives CASSHRQGGAEAFF.

The count of this clone is one. V is TRBV18 and J is TRBJ2-1; no clear D gene. The germline gives CDR1 KGHSH, CDR2 LQKENI. V lost 2 bases to trimming and J lost 8 bases, with 13 bases between them. The CDR3 runs to 14 residues. As DNA, the CDR3 is TGTGCCAGCTCACCAAGTGGCCTGCAGGATGAGCAGTTCTTC. The encoded protein is CASSPSGLQDEQFF.

The chain employs TRBV23-1 and TRBJ1-4, with no clear D. TRBV23-1 is an ORF; its function is uncertain. CDR3 length: 16 residues. With 0 bases removed from V and 0 bases from J, the gap between germline ends came to 8 bases. CDR3 sequence: CASSQSRRATNEKLFF. The CDR3 DNA follows: TGCGCCAGCAGTCAATCTAGAAGAGCAACTAATGAAAAACTGTTTTTT.

V gene TRBV18 combines with J gene TRBJ2-5; D ambiguous. The CDR3 is 12 residues long. Germline V gives CDR1 KGHSH, CDR2 LQKENI. The V and J ends lost 3 bases and 4 bases respectively, with 6 bases between them. CDR3 loop: CASSPVLETQYF. CDR3 DNA: TGTGCCAGCTCACCCGTCCTAGAGACCCAGTACTTC. The variable domain in full, completed from reference TRBV18 and TRBJ2-5, reads NAGVMQNPRHLVRRRGQEARLRCSPMKGHSHVYWYRQLPEEGLKFMVYLQKENIIDESGMPKERFSAEFPKEGPSILRIQQVVRGDSAAYFCASSPVLETQYFGPGTRLLVL.

The rearrangement links TRBV19 to TRBJ1-6; D call uncertain. V was pared by 3 bases and J by 6 bases, with 6 bases between. CDR1 LNHDA and CDR2 SQIVND come from the germline V gene (reference sequence). This CDR3 spans 13 amino acids. The CDR3, as DNA: TGTGCCAGTAGTATGGAAGCTAATTCACCCCTCCACTTT. Translation: CASSMEANSPLHF.

This clone showed up just once. CDR3 sequence reads: CASRARGGDTQYF. CDR3 in DNA: TGTGCCAGCAGAGCACGGGGGGGAGATACGCAGTATTTT. The J gene is TRBJ2-3, the V gene TRBV6-1, with 8 bases that match TRBD2. Germline CDR1 MNHNS, CDR2 SASEGT. The length of the CDR3 is 13 residues. Losses at the gene ends were 6 bases for V and 5 bases for J; bases not matched to a gene: 4.